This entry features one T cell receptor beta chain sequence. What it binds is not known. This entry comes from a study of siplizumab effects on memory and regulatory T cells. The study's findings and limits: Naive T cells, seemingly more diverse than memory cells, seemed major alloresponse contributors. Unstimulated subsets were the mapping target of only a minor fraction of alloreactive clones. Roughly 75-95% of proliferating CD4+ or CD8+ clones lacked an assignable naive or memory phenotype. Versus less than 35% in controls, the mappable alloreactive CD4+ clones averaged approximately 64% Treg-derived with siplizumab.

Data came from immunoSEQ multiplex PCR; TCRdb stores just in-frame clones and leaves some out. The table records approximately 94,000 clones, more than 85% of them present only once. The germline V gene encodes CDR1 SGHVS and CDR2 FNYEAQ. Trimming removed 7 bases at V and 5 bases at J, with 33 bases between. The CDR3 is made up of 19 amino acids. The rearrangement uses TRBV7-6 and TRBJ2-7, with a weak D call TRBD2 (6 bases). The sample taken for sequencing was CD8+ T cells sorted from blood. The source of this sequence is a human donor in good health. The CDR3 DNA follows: TGTGCCAGCACCCCCTACGTTAGCGGACTCGGCGTGGAGGTTCACGAGCAGTACTTC. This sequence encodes CASTPYVSGLGVEVHEQYF. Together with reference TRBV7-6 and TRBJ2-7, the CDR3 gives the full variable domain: GAGVSQSPRYKVTKRGQDVALRCDPISGHVSLYWYRQALGQGPEFLTYFNYEAQQDKSGLPNDRFSAERPEGSISTLTIQRTEQRDSAMYRCASTPYVSGLGVEVHEQYFGPGTRLTVT.